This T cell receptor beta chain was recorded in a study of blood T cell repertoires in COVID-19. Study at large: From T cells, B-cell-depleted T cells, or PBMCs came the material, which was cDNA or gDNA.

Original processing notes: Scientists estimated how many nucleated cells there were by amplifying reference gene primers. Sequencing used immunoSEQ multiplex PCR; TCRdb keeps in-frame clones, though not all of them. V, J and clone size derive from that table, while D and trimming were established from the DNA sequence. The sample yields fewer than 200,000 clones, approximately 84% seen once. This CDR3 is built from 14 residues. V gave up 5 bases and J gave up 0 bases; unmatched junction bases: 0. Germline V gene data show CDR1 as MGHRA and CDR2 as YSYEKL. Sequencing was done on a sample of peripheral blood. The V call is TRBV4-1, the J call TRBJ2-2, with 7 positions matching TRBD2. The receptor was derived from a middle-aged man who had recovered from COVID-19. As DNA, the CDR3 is TGCGCCAGCAGCGCGGGGGCGAACACCGGGGAGCTGTTTTTT. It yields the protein CASSAGANTGELFF.